A selection of T cell receptor beta chains follows, all from one sample in a study of blood T cell repertoires in COVID-19. The table came from immunoSEQ multiplex PCR; TCRdb's copy has only in-frame clones and leaves some out. Of under 45,000 clones in the sample, 78% were seen once. Source material: peripheral blood. The receptors were gathered from a man in his sixties with acute or convalescent COVID-19. The CDR3 runs from the conserved cysteine through the conserved F or W. Clone size is not always given. Where it is, it says once, few, many or a class for expanded clones.

cdr3_aa: CASSYTLTGATGYTF
clone_size: once
v_call: TRBV6-5
cdr3_length: 15

cdr3_aa: CASSRTSDEQYF
clone_size: once
v_call: TRBV12-3/TRBV12-4
cdr3_length: 12

cdr3_aa: CASSQEIPAGPQDEQFF
clone_size: once
v_call: TRBV4-1
cdr3_length: 17

cdr3_aa: CASRLLLAGVYNEQFF
clone_size: -
v_call: TRBV27
cdr3_length: 16

cdr3_aa: CASSRGSGTDTQYF
clone_size: -
v_call: TRBV5-1
cdr3_length: 14

cdr3_aa: CASSYRSAPEAFF
clone_size: -
v_call: TRBV6-5
cdr3_length: 13

cdr3_aa: CASSRLRSYNEQFF
clone_size: -
v_call: TRBV3-1/TRBV3-2
cdr3_length: 14

cdr3_aa: CAISEQSAVGQYF
clone_size: -
v_call: TRBV10-3
cdr3_length: 13

cdr3_aa: CASSLRGGTDTQYF
clone_size: -
v_call: TRBV3-1/TRBV3-2
cdr3_length: 14

cdr3_aa: CASRRNQQPDTQYF
clone_size: -
v_call: TRBV27
cdr3_length: 14

cdr3_aa: CASMDTENIQYF
clone_size: few
v_call: TRBV6-6
cdr3_length: 12

cdr3_aa: CASSFRTGTSDHNEQFF
clone_size: few
v_call: TRBV9
cdr3_length: 17

cdr3_aa: CASSRTSGGSYEQYF
clone_size: -
v_call: TRBV5-4
cdr3_length: 15

cdr3_aa: CASSPVALAKNIQYF
clone_size: -
v_call: TRBV7-9
cdr3_length: 15

cdr3_aa: CAISSTSGTIGNEQFF
clone_size: -
v_call: TRBV10-3
cdr3_length: 16

cdr3_aa: CASSTDRELAGDPHNF
clone_size: once
v_call: TRBV7-8
cdr3_length: 16

cdr3_aa: CSVSSGSHQPQHF
clone_size: -
v_call: TRBV29-1
cdr3_length: 13

cdr3_aa: CASSLRARGTEAFF
clone_size: once
v_call: TRBV7-2
cdr3_length: 14

cdr3_aa: CASSQGGSSHNEKLFF
clone_size: -
v_call: TRBV14
cdr3_length: 16

cdr3_aa: CATGTGPLAGDTGELFF
clone_size: -
v_call: TRBV24-1
cdr3_length: 17

cdr3_aa: CASAPGTQETQYF
clone_size: -
v_call: TRBV19
cdr3_length: 13

cdr3_aa: CASSQVQGGEQYF
clone_size: -
v_call: TRBV3-1/TRBV3-2
cdr3_length: 13

cdr3_aa: CASGFLGQLNQPQHF
clone_size: -
v_call: TRBV12-5
cdr3_length: 15

cdr3_aa: CASSQDGALTSGGFNEQFF
clone_size: -
v_call: TRBV4-2
cdr3_length: 19

cdr3_aa: CSVDSGGGQYF
clone_size: -
v_call: TRBV29-1
cdr3_length: 11

cdr3_aa: CASSPRASVSRSYEQYF
clone_size: -
v_call: TRBV3-1/TRBV3-2
cdr3_length: 17

cdr3_aa: CASSLASHSGRWTGELFF
clone_size: -
v_call: TRBV7-2
cdr3_length: 18

cdr3_aa: CASSLARQATGELFF
clone_size: -
v_call: TRBV7-7
cdr3_length: 15

cdr3_aa: CASSLTRLAGRWQETQYF
clone_size: -
v_call: TRBV13
cdr3_length: 18

cdr3_aa: CASRRGSSYEQYF
clone_size: -
v_call: TRBV3-1/TRBV3-2
cdr3_length: 13

cdr3_aa: CASSYPTGTRQFF
clone_size: -
v_call: TRBV6-2/TRBV6-3
cdr3_length: 13